Below are 2 T cell receptor beta chains sequenced from a single sample in a study of T-cell reconstitution after alpha-beta-depleted transplantation in children listed by TCRdb under 2016. The method was PCR. The data were produced on an Illumina HiSeq 2500. Molecular barcoding was employed in the preparation of TCR libraries, with unique molecular identifiers being used to normalize TCRbeta repertoire quantification. Using fastp at Q25 and MiXCR, TCRdb reprocessed the public reads and kept productive beta chains. Entries that share a CDR3 protein sequence are merged under the most common genes and DNA. This sample is represented by 450,000 to 600,000 distinct CDR3 sequences; 10% to 13% of them were singletons. Around 2% of the sample goes to the ten largest clones. Sample treatment or condition, as interpreted from the label and publication: allogeneic hematopoietic cell transplantation with graft depleted of TCRalphabeta T cells and CD19 B cells.

Sequences were derived from PBMCs, sampled before TCRalphabeta/CD19-depleted stem cell transplant. These receptors were obtained from a child aged 2 to 15 with inherited bone marrow failure, due to receive a stem cell transplant.

V gene TRBV29-1 combines with J gene TRBJ1-2; 10 nucleotides line up with TRBD1. The CDR3 is made up of 13 amino acids. From germline, CDR1 is SQVTM and CDR2 ANQGSEA. V lost 5 bases and J lost 2; bases outside the gene matches: 2. CDR3 residues: CSVTDRGNYGYTF. CDR3 DNA: TGCAGCGTTACGGACAGGGGGAACTATGGCTACACCTTC.

This clonotype was seen at least ten times. V gene TRBV11-2 combines with J gene TRBJ2-5, with D hard to call. V was cut by 2 bases and J by 3 bases, with 7 bases left in between. Germline V lookup: CDR1 SGHAT, CDR2 FQNNGV. The CDR3 is 13 residues long. This chain's CDR3 is CASSLKPEETQYF. The CDR3 DNA reads as TGTGCCAGCAGCTTAAAGCCGGAAGAGACCCAGTACTTC.